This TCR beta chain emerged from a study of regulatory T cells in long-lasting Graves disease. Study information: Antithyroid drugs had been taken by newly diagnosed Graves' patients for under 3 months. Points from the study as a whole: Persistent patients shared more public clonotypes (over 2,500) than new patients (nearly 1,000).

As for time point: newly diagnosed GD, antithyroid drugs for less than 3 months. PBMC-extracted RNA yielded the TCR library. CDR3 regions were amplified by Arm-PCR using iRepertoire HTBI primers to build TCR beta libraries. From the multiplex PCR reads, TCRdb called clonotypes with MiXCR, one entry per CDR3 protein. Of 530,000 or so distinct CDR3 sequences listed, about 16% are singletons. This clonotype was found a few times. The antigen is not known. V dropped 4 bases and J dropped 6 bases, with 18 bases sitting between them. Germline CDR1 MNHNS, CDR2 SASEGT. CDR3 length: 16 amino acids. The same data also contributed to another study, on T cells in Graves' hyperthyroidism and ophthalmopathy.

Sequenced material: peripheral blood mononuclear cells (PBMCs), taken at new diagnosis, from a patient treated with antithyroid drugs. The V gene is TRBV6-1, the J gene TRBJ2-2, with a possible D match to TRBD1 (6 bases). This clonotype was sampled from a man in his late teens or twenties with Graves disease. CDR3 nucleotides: TGTGCCAGCAGTGGACTGAGGGGGAGAGGTGCCGGGGAGCTGTTTTTT. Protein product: CASSGLRGRGAGELFF.